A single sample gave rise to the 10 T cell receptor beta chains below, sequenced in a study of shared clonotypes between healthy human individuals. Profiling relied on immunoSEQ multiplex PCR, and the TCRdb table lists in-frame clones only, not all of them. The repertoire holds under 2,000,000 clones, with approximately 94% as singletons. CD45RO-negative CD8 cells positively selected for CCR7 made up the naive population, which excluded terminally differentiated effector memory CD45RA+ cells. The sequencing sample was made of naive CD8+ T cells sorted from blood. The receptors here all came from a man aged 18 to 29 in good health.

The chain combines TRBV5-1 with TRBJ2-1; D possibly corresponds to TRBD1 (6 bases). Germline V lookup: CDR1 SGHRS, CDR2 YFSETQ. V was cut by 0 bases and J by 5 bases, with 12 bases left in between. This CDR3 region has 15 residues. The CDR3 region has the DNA TGCGCCAGCAGCTTGGTCGGACAGCCCAACAATGAGCAGTTCTTC. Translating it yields CASSLVGQPNNEQFF.

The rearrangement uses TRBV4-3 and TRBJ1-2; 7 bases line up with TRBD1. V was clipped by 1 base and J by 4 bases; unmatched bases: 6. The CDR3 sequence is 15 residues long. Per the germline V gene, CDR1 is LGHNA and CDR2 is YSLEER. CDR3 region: CASSQATDRVYGYTF. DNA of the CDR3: TGCGCCAGCAGCCAAGCAACCGACAGGGTCTATGGCTACACCTTC.

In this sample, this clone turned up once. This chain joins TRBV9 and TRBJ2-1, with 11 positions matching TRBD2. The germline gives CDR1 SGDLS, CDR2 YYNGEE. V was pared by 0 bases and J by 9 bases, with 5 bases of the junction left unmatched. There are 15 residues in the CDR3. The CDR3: CASSVDLLAGGEQFF. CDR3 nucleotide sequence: TGTGCCAGCAGCGTAGACCTTCTAGCGGGGGGTGAGCAGTTCTTC.

The CDR3 reads CASSELVRAETGEKLFF. CDR3 bases: TGTGCCAGCAGTGAACTAGTGAGAGCGGAGACTGGTGAAAAACTGTTTTTT. V gene TRBV6-1 combines with J gene TRBJ1-4; unclear D gene. The germline V and J ends were trimmed by 2 bases and 7 bases, with 20 bases remaining between them. There are 17 residues in the CDR3. Germline V gene sequence: CDR1 MNHNS, CDR2 SASEGT.

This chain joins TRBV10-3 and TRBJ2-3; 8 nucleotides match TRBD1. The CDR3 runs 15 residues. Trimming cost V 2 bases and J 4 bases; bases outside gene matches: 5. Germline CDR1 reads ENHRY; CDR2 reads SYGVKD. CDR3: CAISERQQGADTQYF. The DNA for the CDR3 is TGTGCCATCAGTGAGAGACAACAGGGGGCAGATACGCAGTATTTT.

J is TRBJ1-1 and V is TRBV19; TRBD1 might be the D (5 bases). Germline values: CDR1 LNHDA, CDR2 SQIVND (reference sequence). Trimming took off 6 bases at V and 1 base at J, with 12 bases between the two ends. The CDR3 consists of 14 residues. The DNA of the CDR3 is TGTGCCAGTAGCCCGGGACCGCAGAACACTGAAGCTTTCTTT. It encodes CASSPGPQNTEAFF.

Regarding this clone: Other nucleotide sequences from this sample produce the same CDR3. CDR3 nucleotide sequence: TGTGCCAGCAGCCTAGCGGGGGGATACAATGAGCAGTTCTTC. Its protein product is CASSLAGGYNEQFF. The chain is built from TRBV27 and TRBJ2-1, with 11 bases lining up with TRBD2. The J segment lost 4 bases and the V segment lost 6 bases, leaving 2 bases of the junction unmatched. Per germline, CDR1 MNHEY and CDR2 SMNVEV (reference sequence). This CDR3 is 14 amino acids long.

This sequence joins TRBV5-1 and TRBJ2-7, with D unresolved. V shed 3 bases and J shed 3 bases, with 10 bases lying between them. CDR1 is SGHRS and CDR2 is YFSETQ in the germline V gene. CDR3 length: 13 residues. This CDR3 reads CASSSEPYYEQYF. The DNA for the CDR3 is TGCGCCAGCAGCTCGGAGCCTTACTACGAGCAGTACTTC.

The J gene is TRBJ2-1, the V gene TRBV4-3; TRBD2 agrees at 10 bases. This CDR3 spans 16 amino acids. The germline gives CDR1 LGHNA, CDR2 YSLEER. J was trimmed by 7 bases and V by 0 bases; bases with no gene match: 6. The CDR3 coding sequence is TGCGCCAGCAGCCAAGACACTAGCGGGATTGGGAATGAGCAGTTCTTC. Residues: CASSQDTSGIGNEQFF.

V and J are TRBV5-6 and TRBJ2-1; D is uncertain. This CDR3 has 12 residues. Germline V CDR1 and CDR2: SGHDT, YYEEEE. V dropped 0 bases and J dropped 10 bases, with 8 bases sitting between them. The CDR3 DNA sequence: TGTGCCAGCAGCTTGGCCTCATGGGAGCAGTTCTTC. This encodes CASSLASWEQFF. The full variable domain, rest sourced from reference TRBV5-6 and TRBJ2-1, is DAGVTQSPTHLIKTRGQQVTLRCSPKSGHDTVSWYQQALGQGPQFIFQYYEEEERQRGNFPDRFSGHQFPNYSSELNVNALLLGDSALYLCASSLASWEQFFGPGTRLTVL.